The clone carrying this T cell receptor (beta chain) was observed many times. The record originates from a study of T cell repertoires in cytomegalovirus infection. TCRdb reprocessed the reads via MiXCR and lists one record per CDR3 protein. The table lists over 250,000 distinct CDR3 sequences, around 25% of them singletons. The CDR3 has 15 residues. V gave up 6 bases and J gave up 7 bases; unmatched junction bases: 13. The sample comprised PBMCs. The chain couples TRBV12-3 or TRBV12-4 to TRBJ1-2; TRBD1 aligns across 8 bases. This TCR derives from a human donor in good health (CMV status not recorded). Some clones in this sample may be carry-over from other donors' samples. DNA for the CDR3: TGTGCCAGCAGAAAAAACCGGGACAGGAGAGGTGGCTACACCTTC. This sequence encodes CASRKNRDRRGGYTF.